This T cell receptor beta chain is from a study of blood T cells in healthy people across ages. Study context: Template-switching capture recovered about one barcoded beta molecule per two T cells.

Sample-barcoded 5' priming and a J-beta primer mix drove a second PCR of about 6 to 12 cycles. Each cDNA molecule, via a template-switch adaptor with 12 random nucleotides, was tagged. TCRdb itself ran the 5' RACE reads through MiXCR, one entry per CDR3 protein. The sample carries hundreds of thousands of distinct CDR3 sequences, 35% to 40% recorded once. V shed 6 bases and J 5 bases; nucleotides not matched to a gene: 6. Germline V lookup: CDR1 MNHEY, CDR2 SMNVEV (reference sequence). This CDR3 contains 13 residues. Every sample had a minimum of 6 million PBMCs isolated. Total RNA amounts of at least 6 micrograms were extracted per sample.

This chain connects TRBV27 to TRBJ1-1, with 7 bases matching TRBD1. This receptor was identified in a young man in good health. The sequencing sample was made of blood. CDR3 bases: TGTGCCAGCAGACACTCAGGGGGAACTGAAGCTTTCTTT. Amino acids: CASRHSGGTEAFF.